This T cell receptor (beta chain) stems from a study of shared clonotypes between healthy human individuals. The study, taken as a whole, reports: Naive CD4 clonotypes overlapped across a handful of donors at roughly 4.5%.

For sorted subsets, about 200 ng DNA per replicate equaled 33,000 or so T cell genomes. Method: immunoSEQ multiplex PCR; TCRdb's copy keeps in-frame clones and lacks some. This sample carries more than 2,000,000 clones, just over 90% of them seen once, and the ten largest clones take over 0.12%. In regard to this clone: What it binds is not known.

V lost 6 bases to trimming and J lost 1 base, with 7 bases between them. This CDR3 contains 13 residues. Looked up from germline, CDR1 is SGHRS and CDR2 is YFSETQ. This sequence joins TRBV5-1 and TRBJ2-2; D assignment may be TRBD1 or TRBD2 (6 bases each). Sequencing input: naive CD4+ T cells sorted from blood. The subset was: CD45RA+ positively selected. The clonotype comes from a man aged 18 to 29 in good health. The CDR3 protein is CASKGGNTGELFF. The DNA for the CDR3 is TGCGCCAGCAAGGGGGGGAACACCGGGGAGCTGTTTTTT.